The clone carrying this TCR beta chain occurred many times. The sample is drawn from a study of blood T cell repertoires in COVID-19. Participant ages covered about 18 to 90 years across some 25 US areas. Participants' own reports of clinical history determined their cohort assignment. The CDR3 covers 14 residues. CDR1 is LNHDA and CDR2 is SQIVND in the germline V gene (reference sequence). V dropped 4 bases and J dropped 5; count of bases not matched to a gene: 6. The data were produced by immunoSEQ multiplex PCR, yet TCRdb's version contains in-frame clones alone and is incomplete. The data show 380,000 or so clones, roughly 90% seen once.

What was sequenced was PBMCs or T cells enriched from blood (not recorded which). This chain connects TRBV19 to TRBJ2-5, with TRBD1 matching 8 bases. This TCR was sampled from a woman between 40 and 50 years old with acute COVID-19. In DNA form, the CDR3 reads TGTGCCAGTAGTACGCGGGACAGGTTTGAGACCCAGTACTTC. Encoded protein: CASSTRDRFETQYF.